This record covers a single T cell receptor beta chain. This CDR3 contains 15 residues. CDR1 is SQVTM and CDR2 is ANQGSEA in the germline V gene. V was cut by 2 bases and J by 1 base, with 14 bases left in between. The record originates from a study of cytomegalovirus exposure and HLA in healthy donors. Overall study context: HLA-typed donors were the source of around 87 million unique TCRs, which an early data release held.

Primers: 60 Vbeta forward and 13 Jbeta reverse. Using immunoSEQ multiplex PCR, the repertoire was profiled, and TCRdb retains in-frame clones only, with some absent. The sample includes 110,000 to 150,000 clones, roughly three quarters of them seen just once. The source is a female donor in good health and CMV-seronegative. The gene calls are TRBV29-1 and TRBJ1-2; D is possibly TRBD1 (6 bases). Material: PBMCs. The CDR3 coding sequence is TGCAGCGTTGAACGTCGGCAGGGGAGTAACTATGGCTACACCTTC. Translated: CSVERRQGSNYGYTF.